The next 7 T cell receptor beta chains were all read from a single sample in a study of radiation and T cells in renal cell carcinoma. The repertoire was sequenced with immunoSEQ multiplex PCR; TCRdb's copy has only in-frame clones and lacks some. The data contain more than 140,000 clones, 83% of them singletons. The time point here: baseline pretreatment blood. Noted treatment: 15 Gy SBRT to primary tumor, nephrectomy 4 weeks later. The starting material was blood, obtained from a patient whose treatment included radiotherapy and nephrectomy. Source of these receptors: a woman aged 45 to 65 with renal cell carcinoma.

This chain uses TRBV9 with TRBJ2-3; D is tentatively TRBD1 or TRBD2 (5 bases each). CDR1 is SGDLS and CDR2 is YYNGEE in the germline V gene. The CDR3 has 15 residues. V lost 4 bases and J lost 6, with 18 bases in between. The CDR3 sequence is CASSTGTTTGDTQYF. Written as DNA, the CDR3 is TGTGCCAGCAGCACTGGGACGACCACTGGCGATACGCAGTATTTT.

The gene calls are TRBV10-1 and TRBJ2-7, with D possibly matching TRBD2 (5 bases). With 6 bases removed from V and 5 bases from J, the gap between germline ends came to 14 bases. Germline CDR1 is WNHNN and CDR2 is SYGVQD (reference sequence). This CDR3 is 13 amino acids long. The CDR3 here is CASRTGVLHEQYF. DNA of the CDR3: TGCGCCAGCAGGACCGGGGTACTCCACGAGCAGTACTTC.

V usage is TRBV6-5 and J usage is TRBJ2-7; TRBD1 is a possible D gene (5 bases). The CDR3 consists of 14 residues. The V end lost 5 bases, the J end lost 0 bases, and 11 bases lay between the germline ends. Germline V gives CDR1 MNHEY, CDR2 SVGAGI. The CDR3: CASSPDSVSYEQYF. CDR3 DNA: TGTGCCAGCAGTCCCGACAGTGTCTCCTACGAGCAGTACTTC.

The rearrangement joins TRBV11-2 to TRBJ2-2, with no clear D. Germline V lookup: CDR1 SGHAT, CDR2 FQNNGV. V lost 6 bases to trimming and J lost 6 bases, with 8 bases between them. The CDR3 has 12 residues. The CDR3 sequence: CASSAVPGELFF. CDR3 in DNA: TGTGCCAGCAGTGCGGTGCCCGGGGAGCTGTTTTTT.

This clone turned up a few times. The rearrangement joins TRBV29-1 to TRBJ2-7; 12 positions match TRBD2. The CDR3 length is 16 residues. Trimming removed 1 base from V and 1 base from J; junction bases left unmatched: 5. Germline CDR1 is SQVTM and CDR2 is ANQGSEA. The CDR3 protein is CSVEATTSGGSYEQYF. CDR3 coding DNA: TGCAGCGTTGAAGCTACGACTAGCGGGGGATCCTACGAGCAGTACTTC.

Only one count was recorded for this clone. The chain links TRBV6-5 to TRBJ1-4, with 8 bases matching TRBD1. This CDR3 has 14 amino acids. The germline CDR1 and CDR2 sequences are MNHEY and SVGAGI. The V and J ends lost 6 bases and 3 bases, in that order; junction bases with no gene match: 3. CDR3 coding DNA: TGTGCCAGCAGCATGACAGGGGCTAATGAAAAACTGTTTTTT. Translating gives CASSMTGANEKLFF.

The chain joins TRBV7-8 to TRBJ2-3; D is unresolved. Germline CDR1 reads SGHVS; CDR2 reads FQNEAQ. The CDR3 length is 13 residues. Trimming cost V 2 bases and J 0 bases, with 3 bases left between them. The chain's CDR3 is CASSLISTDTQYF. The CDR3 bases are TGTGCCAGCAGCTTAATTAGCACAGATACGCAGTATTTT.